Below are 13 T cell receptor beta chains sequenced from a single sample in a study of T-cell memory formation after mild COVID-19. TCRdb passed the 5' RACE reads through MiXCR, listing each CDR3 protein once. Among 410,000 or so distinct CDR3 sequences listed, more than 20% were seen once. Sequencing used PBMCs or a T cell subset sorted from them (not recorded which). The receptors originated from an adult woman who had mild COVID-19 (a few samples of this study predate the infection). Cell type and time point are not known.

This rearrangement joins TRBV7-6 to TRBJ1-4; 8 positions agree with TRBD1. V lost 3 bases, J lost 7 bases, and 13 bases stayed unmatched. This CDR3 spans 17 amino acids. CDR1 and CDR2 from the germline V gene are SGHVS and FNYEAQ. The CDR3 protein is CASSLRKQGALSEKLFF. DNA for the CDR3: TGTGCCAGCAGCTTGAGGAAGCAGGGGGCTTTGAGTGAAAAACTGTTTTTT.

The gene calls are TRBV12-3 or TRBV12-4 and TRBJ1-4, with D unresolved. CDR3 length equals 12 residues. V lost 5 bases, J lost 8 bases, and 9 bases lay in between. In nucleotides, the CDR3 is TGTGCCAGCAGTGCCCGCTCGGAAAAACTGTTTTTT. The encoded protein is CASSARSEKLFF.

The chain couples TRBV7-3 to TRBJ2-3; D assignment may be TRBD1 or TRBD2 (6 bases each). CDR3 length: 15 residues. V lost 4 bases, J lost 5 bases, and 16 bases lay in between. From germline, CDR1 is SGHTA and CDR2 FQGTGA. Here the CDR3 reads CASSSKRGAGDTQYF. The CDR3, as DNA: TGTGCCAGCAGCTCGAAAAGGGGGGCAGGAGATACGCAGTATTTT. Supplemented by reference TRBV7-3 and TRBJ2-3, the full variable domain reads GAGVSQTPSNKVTEKGKYVELRCDPISGHTALYWYRQSLGQGPEFLIYFQGTGAADDSGLPNDRFFAVRPEGSVSTLKIQRTERGDSAVYLCASSSKRGAGDTQYFGPGTRLTVL.

This clonotype was recorded a few times. The rearrangement joins TRBV7-9 to TRBJ2-1, with TRBD2 matching 14 bases. CDR1 is SEHNR, CDR2 FQNEAQ, per germline (reference sequence). V lost 5 bases to trimming and J lost 0 bases; unmatched junction nucleotides: 12. This CDR3 is built from 20 residues. For the CDR3, the DNA is TGTGCCAGCAGCCGACTCGAGACTAGCGGGAGGGGTAGCTCCTACAATGAGCAGTTCTTC. It translates to CASSRLETSGRGSSYNEQFF.

The chain recombines TRBV5-1 with TRBJ1-1; tentatively, D is TRBD1 (5 bases). The CDR3 spans 14 residues. V lost 1 base to trimming and J lost 3 bases, with 10 bases between them. Per the germline V gene, CDR1 is SGHRS and CDR2 is YFSETQ. CDR3 nucleotides: TGCGCCAGCAGCTTGTCGGGACCTTACACTGAAGCTTTCTTT. Amino acid sequence: CASSLSGPYTEAFF.

The sample holds one count of this clonotype. The chain joins TRBV5-5 to TRBJ1-4; TRBD1 matches 7 bases. The CDR3 sequence is 15 residues long. The V segment lost 0 bases and the J segment 8 bases; nucleotides outside the gene matches: 7. Germline CDR1 reads SGHKS; CDR2 reads YYEKEE (reference sequence). The CDR3 DNA follows: TGTGCCAGCAGCTTGGATCCAGGGGGTGAGGAAAAACTGTTTTTT. It translates to CASSLDPGGEEKLFF.

The chain recombines TRBV7-9 with TRBJ2-3, with D possibly matching TRBD2 (7 bases). CDR3 length: 18 residues. Germline CDR1 reads SEHNR; CDR2 reads FQNEAQ (reference sequence). Deletions cut 5 bases from V and 0 bases from J, with 21 bases between. The CDR3 sequence is CASSLGGGSFPSTDTQYF. The CDR3 DNA sequence: TGTGCCAGCAGCCTGGGGGGCGGGAGTTTTCCTAGCACAGATACGCAGTATTTT.

This clonotype was picked up many times. V gene TRBV20-1 combines with J gene TRBJ2-2, with unresolved D. The V gene lost 6 bases and the J gene lost 3 bases, with 11 bases spanning the gap. The CDR3 has 13 amino acids. Germline-derived CDR1 and CDR2 are DFQATT and SNEGSKA (reference sequence). The CDR3, as DNA: TGCAGTGCCCAGCCGGACCACACCGGGGAGCTGTTTTTT. Its protein is CSAQPDHTGELFF.

This clonotype was found once. The V call is TRBV7-9, the J call TRBJ2-7, with a weak D call TRBD1 (5 bases). Germline V CDR1 and CDR2: SEHNR, FQNEAQ (reference sequence). V lost 2 bases to trimming and J lost 0 bases, with 14 bases between them. The CDR3 has 16 residues. The CDR3 DNA reads TGTGCCAGCAGCTTATGGCCTGCGACAGACTCCTACGAGCAGTACTTC. It translates to CASSLWPATDSYEQYF.

This clonotype was counted many times. This chain links TRBV30 with TRBJ1-3; TRBD1 agrees at 10 bases. After removal of 3 bases from V and 2 bases from J, the junction contained 7 bases not matched to a gene. There are 16 residues in the CDR3. CDR1 and CDR2 from the germline V gene are GTSNPN and SVGIG (reference sequence). The CDR3 is CAWRGRDRGAGNTIYF. CDR3 coding DNA: TGTGCCTGGAGAGGAAGGGACAGGGGAGCTGGAAACACCATATATTTT.

This clonotype was picked up a small number of times. The chain recombines TRBV11-3 with TRBJ2-1; D is undetermined. Trimming took off 5 bases at V and 0 bases at J, with 11 bases between the two ends. The length of the CDR3 is 15 residues. Germline values: CDR1 SGHNT, CDR2 YENEEA. CDR3 nucleotide sequence: TGTGCCAGCAGCAGTAGCAGATACTCCTACAATGAGCAGTTCTTC. This gives the protein CASSSSRYSYNEQFF. Full variable domain (outside the CDR3, taken from reference TRBV11-3 and TRBJ2-1): EAGVVQSPRYKIIEKKQPVAFWCNPISGHNTLYWYLQNLGQGPELLIRYENEEAVDDSQLPKDRFSAERLKGVDSTLKIQPAELGDSAVYLCASSSSRYSYNEQFFGPGTRLTVL.

This clonotype has only a few counts. The chain employs TRBV6-5 and TRBJ2-5; 14 nucleotides align to TRBD2. V lost 2 bases to trimming and J lost 3 bases; unmatched junction nucleotides: 5. The CDR3 contains 17 residues. Looked up from germline, CDR1 is MNHEY and CDR2 is SVGAGI. This CDR3 reads CASSYVLGLAGEETQYF. The CDR3 DNA reads TGTGCCAGCAGTTACGTGCTGGGACTAGCGGGAGAAGAGACCCAGTACTTC.

The table lists this clonotype with a few counts. The chain has TRBV5-6 and TRBJ1-2, with D unresolved. With 4 bases removed from V and 4 bases from J, the gap between germline ends came to 17 bases. This CDR3 is built from 15 residues. Germline V gene data show CDR1 as SGHDT and CDR2 as YYEEEE. CDR3 residues: CASSPRSVRSYGYTF. CDR3 sequence (DNA): TGTGCCAGCAGCCCTCGGTCGGTTAGATCCTATGGCTACACCTTC.